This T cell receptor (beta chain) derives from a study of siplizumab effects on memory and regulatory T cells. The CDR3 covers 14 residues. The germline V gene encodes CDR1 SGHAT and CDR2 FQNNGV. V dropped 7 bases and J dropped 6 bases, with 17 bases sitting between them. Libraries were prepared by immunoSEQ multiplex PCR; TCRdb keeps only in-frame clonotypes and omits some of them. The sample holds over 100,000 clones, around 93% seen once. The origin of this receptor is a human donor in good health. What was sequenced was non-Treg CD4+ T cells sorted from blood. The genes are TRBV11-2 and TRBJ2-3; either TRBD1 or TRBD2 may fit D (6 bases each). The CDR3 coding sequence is TGTGCCAGCAACCCCCGGGGGCAGGTGGATACGCAGTATTTT. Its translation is CASNPRGQVDTQYF.